Each of the 2 T cell receptor beta chains below was sequenced from the same sample in a study of blood T cells in healthy people across ages. The second PCR ran about 6 to 12 cycles with a sample-barcoded 5' primer and J-beta primers. TCRdb independently ran MiXCR on the 5' RACE reads; one entry per CDR3 protein. Altogether 600,000 or so distinct CDR3 sequences are present, 25% to 30% being singletons, with the ten largest covering approximately 14%. Sequencing was carried out using blood. These receptor sequences come from a woman older than 75 in good health.

This clonotype was seen more than once but under ten times. The gene calls are TRBV11-1 and TRBJ2-5; D might be TRBD1 or TRBD2, each matching 5 bases. V was cut by 1 base and J by 9 bases, with 15 bases left in between. The CDR3 totals 14 residues. Germline V gene data show CDR1 as SGHAT and CDR2 as FQDESV (reference sequence). This CDR3 reads CASSLGQGEEAQYF. CDR3 bases: TGTGCCAGCAGCTTAGGGCAGGGCGAGGAGGCCCAGTACTTC. Variable domain in full (rest from reference TRBV11-1 and TRBJ2-5): EAEVAQSPRYKITEKSQAVAFWCDPISGHATLYWYRQILGQGPELLVQFQDESVVDDSQLPKDRFSAERLKGVDSTLKIQPAELGDSAMYLCASSLGQGEEAQYFGPGTRLLVL.

This clonotype was counted once. The V and J genes are TRBV4-2 and TRBJ1-2, with 7 nucleotides matching TRBD1. The V gene's germline CDR1 is LGHNA and CDR2 YNFKEQ. This CDR3 comprises 16 residues. Trimming took 0 bases from V and 6 from J; bases not matched to a gene: 10. The CDR3 DNA is TGTGCCAGCAGCCAAGATAAACTGACAGGGAGCGATGGCTACACCTTC. It is translated as CASSQDKLTGSDGYTF.